A single TCR beta chain is shown here with its context. RNA was extracted with the RNeasy kit, and a quantity of about 0.45 to 1 ug was reverse transcribed using random hexamers. TCRdb used MiXCR to reprocess the immunoSEQ multiplex PCR reads, holding one entry per CDR3 protein. The sample lists approximately 180,000 distinct CDR3 sequences, 90% to 95% seen once, with 0.099% in the top ten. The source of the sample is a study of CD8 T cells in Susac syndrome. V was pared by 7 bases and J by 2 bases, with 12 bases between. The CDR3 has 13 residues. Germline V gene lookup returns CDR1 DFQATT and CDR2 SNEGSKA (reference sequence).

The sample consisted of CD4+ T cells from PBMCs. The receptor was isolated from a human donor with Susac syndrome. This chain connects TRBV20-1 to TRBJ2-1; D not resolved. Written as DNA, the CDR3 is TGCAGTGTGACTCGGAATACCTACAATGAGCAGTTCTTC. Encoded protein: CSVTRNTYNEQFF.